The clone carrying this TCR beta chain appeared many times. Its matching antigen is unknown. This record comes from a study of early T cells in non-severe SARS-CoV-2 infection. Across the study: Sequencing input comprised bulk RNA from unsorted whole blood; chain pairing was not available. Findings and caveats of the study: Matching results from VDJdb favored anti-spike CD8 responses, leaving private and CD4 specificities undetected.

Looked up from germline, CDR1 is MDHEN and CDR2 is SYDVKM. V dropped 5 bases and J dropped 4 bases, with 13 bases sitting between them. This CDR3 comprises 14 residues. Individual cDNA molecules carried attached unique molecular identifiers. TCRdb recomputed calls from the 5' RACE reads with MiXCR, one row per CDR3 protein. The sample has some 77,000 distinct CDR3 sequences, 13% seen once. V usage is TRBV28 and J usage is TRBJ2-3, with D unresolved. Sequencing was carried out using whole blood. This TCR derives from an adult who was a healthcare worker with PCR-confirmed SARS-CoV-2 infection or an uninfected control (not recorded which). CDR3 nucleotides: TGTGCCAGCAGTCCACGACATTCGGCAGATACGCAGTATTTT. Translating gives CASSPRHSADTQYF.